This T cell receptor beta chain was retrieved from a study of T cell responses to AZD1222 COVID-19 vaccine. The table came from immunoSEQ multiplex PCR; TCRdb's copy has only in-frame clones and leaves some out. The sample lists approximately 140,000 clones; approximately 90% were seen once. Germline values: CDR1 KGHDR, CDR2 SFDVKD. The CDR3 contains 13 residues. Deletions cut 9 bases from V and 5 bases from J, with 13 bases between. The TCR originated in an adult in good health. Sample: peripheral blood, taken on day 0 of AZD1222 vaccination. The chain has TRBV24-1 and TRBJ2-1, with D tentatively TRBD2 (7 bases). CDR3 DNA sequence: TGTGCCACCGCGGGGGCCCCACACAATGAGCAGTTCTTC. Its protein is CATAGAPHNEQFF.